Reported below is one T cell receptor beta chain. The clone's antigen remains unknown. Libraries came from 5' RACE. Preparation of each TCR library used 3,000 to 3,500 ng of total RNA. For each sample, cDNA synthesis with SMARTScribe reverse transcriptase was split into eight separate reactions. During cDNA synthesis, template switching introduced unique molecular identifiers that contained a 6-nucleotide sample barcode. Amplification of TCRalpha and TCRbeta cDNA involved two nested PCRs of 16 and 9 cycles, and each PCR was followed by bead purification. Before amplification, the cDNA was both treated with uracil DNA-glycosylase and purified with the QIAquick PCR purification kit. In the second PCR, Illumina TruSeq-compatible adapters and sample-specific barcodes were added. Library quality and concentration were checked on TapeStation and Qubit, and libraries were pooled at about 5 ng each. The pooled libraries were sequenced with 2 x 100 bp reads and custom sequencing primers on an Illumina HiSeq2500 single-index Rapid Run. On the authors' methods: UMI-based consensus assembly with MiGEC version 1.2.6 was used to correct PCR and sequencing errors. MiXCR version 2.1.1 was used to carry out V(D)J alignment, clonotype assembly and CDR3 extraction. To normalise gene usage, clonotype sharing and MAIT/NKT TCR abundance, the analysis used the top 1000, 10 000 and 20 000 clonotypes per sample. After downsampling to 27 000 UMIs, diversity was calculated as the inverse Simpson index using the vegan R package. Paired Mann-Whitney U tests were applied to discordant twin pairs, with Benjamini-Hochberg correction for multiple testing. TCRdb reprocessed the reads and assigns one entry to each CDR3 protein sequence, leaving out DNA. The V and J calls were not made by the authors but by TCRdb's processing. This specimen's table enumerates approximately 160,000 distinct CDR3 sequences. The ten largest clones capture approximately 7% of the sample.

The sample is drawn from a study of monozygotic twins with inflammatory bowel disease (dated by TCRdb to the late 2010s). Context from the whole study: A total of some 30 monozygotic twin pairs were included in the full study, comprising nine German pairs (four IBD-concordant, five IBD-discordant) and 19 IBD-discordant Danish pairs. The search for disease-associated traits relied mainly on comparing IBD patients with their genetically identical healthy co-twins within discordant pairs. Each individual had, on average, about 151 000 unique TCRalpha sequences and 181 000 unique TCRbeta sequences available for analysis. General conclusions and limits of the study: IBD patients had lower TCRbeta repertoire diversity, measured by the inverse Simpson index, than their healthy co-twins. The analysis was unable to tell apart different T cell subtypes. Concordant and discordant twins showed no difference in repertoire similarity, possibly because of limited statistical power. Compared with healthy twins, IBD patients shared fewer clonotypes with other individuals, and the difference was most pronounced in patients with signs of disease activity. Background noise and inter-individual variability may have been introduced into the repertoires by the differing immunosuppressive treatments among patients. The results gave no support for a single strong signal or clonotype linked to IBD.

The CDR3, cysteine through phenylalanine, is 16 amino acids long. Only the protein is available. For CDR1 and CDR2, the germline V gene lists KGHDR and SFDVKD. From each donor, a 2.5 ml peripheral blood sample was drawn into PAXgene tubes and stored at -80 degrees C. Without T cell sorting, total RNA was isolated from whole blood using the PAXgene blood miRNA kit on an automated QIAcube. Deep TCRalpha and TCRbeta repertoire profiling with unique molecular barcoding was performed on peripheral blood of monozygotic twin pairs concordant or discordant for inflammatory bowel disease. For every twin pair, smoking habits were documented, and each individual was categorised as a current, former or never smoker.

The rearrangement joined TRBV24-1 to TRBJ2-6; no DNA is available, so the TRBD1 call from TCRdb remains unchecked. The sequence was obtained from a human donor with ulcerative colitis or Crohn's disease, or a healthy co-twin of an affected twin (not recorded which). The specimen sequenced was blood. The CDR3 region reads CATSDPGSSGANVLTF.